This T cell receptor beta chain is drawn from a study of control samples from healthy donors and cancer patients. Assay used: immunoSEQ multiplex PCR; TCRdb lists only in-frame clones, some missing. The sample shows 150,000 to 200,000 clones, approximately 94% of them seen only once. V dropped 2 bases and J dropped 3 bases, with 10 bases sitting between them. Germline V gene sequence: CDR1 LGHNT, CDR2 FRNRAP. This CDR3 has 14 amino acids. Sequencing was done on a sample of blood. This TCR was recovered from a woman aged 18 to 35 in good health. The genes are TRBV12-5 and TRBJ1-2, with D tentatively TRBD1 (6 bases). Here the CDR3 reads CASGLNTGHYGYTF. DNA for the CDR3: TGTGCTAGTGGTTTGAATACAGGGCACTATGGCTACACCTTC.